Listed below are T cell receptor beta chains from one sample, sequenced in a study of Ad26.COV2.S vaccination and SARS-CoV-2 variants. The method was immunoSEQ multiplex PCR; TCRdb's version includes in-frame clones alone and lacks a portion of them. Counted here are roughly 330,000 clones, roughly 90% occurring once; the ten biggest clones make up roughly 6%. The source was peripheral blood, collected in a trial of Ad26.COV2.S vaccine versus placebo. These receptors all come from a person between 18 and 60 years old who received the Ad26.COV2.S COVID-19 vaccine or a placebo. Each CDR3 is given with its conserved first and last residue. A D gene is named only where the DNA matches it firmly.

v_call	d_call	j_call	cdr3_aa
TRBV18	.	TRBJ1-2	CASSPDRSDPNYGYTF
TRBV7-3	.	TRBJ2-2	CASSLGGWSGELFF
TRBV5-4	TRBD2	TRBJ2-3	CASSFPGLAGGPDTQYF
TRBV5-8	.	TRBJ2-5	CASSLRGSQETQYF
TRBV3-1/TRBV3-2	TRBD2	TRBJ2-5	CASSQETGGETQYF
TRBV7-2	.	TRBJ1-1	CASIEGGSTEAFF
TRBV7-8	.	TRBJ1-1	CASSLEGAGTEAFF
TRBV11-1	.	TRBJ2-5	CASSPGPQPETQYF
TRBV4-3	.	TRBJ1-5	CASSQERTLFGQPQHF
TRBV7-9	.	TRBJ1-1	CASSLGRNTEAFF
TRBV4-2	.	TRBJ2-3	CASSQGRGDTDTQYF
TRBV4-3	.	TRBJ2-1	CASSQEGAIRNEQFF
TRBV7-2	TRBD1	TRBJ1-2	CASREDRGYGYTF
TRBV5-5	TRBD1	TRBJ1-2	CASSSTGGSANYGYTF
TRBV11-3	TRBD2	TRBJ2-1	CASSSGRLAVLRDEQFF
TRBV19	.	TRBJ1-4	CASSIVRGMEEKLFF
TRBV9	.	TRBJ2-2	CASSVVGQSPTGELFF
TRBV28	TRBD1	TRBJ1-2	CASSSPRGQGGYGYTF
TRBV3-1/TRBV3-2	.	TRBJ1-1	CASSLSSSGGWSAFF
TRBV4-1	.	TRBJ2-5	CASSQVTPGLQETQYF
TRBV4-3	TRBD2	TRBJ2-2	CASSQSERGSTGELFF
TRBV5-4	.	TRBJ1-4	CASSLGAGSLEKLFF
TRBV4-3	TRBD1	TRBJ1-6	CASSEEPGQGNSPLHF